The 21 T cell receptor beta chains listed next were all sequenced from one sample in a study of CD4 T cells in relation to SARS-CoV-2 and coronaviruses. Libraries were prepared by immunoSEQ multiplex PCR; TCRdb keeps only in-frame clonotypes and omits some of them. The table includes tens of thousands of clones, approximately 90% detected once. Input material: memory CD4+ T cells from PBMCs. These receptors were taken from an adult with COVID-19.

The chain uses TRBV27 and TRBJ2-3; 10 nucleotides agree with TRBD2. The CDR3 has 17 amino acids. From germline, CDR1 is MNHEY and CDR2 SMNVEV (reference sequence). The V segment lost 3 bases and the J segment 5 bases; nucleotides outside the gene matches: 11. CDR3 sequence (DNA): TGTGCCAGCAGTTTCCCCAGCGGGGGGGCAAGAATAGATACGCAGTATTTT. The encoded protein is CASSFPSGGARIDTQYF.

The CDR3 spells CASSLSGQNNQPQHF. Written as DNA, the CDR3 is TGTGCCAGCAGCCTGAGTGGACAGAACAATCAGCCCCAGCATTTT. The chain combines TRBV3-1 (or the pseudogene TRBV3-2) with TRBJ1-5, with TRBD1 as a possible D gene (6 bases). The V gene lost 4 bases and the J gene lost 3 bases, with 13 bases spanning the gap. This CDR3 comprises 15 residues. CDR1 LGHDT and CDR2 YNNKEL come from the germline V gene (reference sequence).

This clone was observed once. V and J are TRBV5-1 and TRBJ2-7, with TRBD1 matching 7 bases. Trimming cost V 4 bases and J 6 bases; bases outside gene matches: 10. The CDR3 length is 14 residues. Germline V gene lookup returns CDR1 SGHRS and CDR2 YFSETQ. CDR3 coding DNA: TGCGCCAGCAGCCGAGACACCCCAGGGGGCGAGCAGTACTTC. This sequence encodes CASSRDTPGGEQYF.

V and J are TRBV12-3 or TRBV12-4 and TRBJ2-7; D might be TRBD1 (5 bases). Between the trimmed V and J ends, which lost 5 bases and 2 bases, there was a span of 10 bases. There are 13 residues in the CDR3. The CDR3 loop is CASSRDSTYEQYF. CDR3 nucleotide sequence: TGTGCCAGCAGTCGAGACAGTACCTACGAGCAGTACTTC.

The chain carries TRBV18 and TRBJ2-5; 7 nucleotides align to TRBD1. CDR1 and CDR2 from the germline V gene are KGHSH and LQKENI. Trimming cost V 6 bases and J 2 bases; bases outside gene matches: 9. The CDR3 contains 15 residues. The CDR3 reads CASSPGTAFQETQYF. Here the CDR3 DNA reads TGTGCCAGCTCGCCCGGGACAGCTTTTCAAGAGACCCAGTACTTC.

The gene calls are TRBV11-3 and TRBJ1-2; 7 bases map to TRBD1. The J segment lost 4 bases and the V segment lost 0 bases, leaving 8 bases of the junction unmatched. CDR1 is SGHNT and CDR2 is YENEEA in the germline V gene. The CDR3 consists of 16 residues. The CDR3 is CASSLDQLGQSYGYTF. CDR3 nucleotide sequence: TGTGCCAGCAGCTTAGATCAATTGGGACAGAGCTATGGCTACACCTTC.

This clone was seen only once. V usage is TRBV5-4 and J usage is TRBJ2-5, with 7 nucleotides matching TRBD1. The V gene's germline CDR1 is SGHNT and CDR2 YYREEE (reference sequence). CDR3 size: 16 residues. V dropped 4 bases and J dropped 5; count of bases not matched to a gene: 14. In DNA, the CDR3 is TGTGCCAGCAGCCCGGAGAACAGGGGACGAGGGGAGACCCAGTACTTC. Translating it yields CASSPENRGRGETQYF. Combining the CDR3 with reference TRBV5-4 and TRBJ2-5 gives the whole variable domain ETGVTQSPTHLIKTRGQQVTLRCSSQSGHNTVSWYQQALGQGPQFIFQYYREEENGRGNFPPRFSGLQFPNYSSELNVNALELDDSALYLCASSPENRGRGETQYFGPGTRLLVL.

This clone was picked up a small number of times. V is TRBV19 and J is TRBJ2-5; 7 bases are a match to TRBD2. The CDR3 sequence is 12 residues long. Germline V gene data show CDR1 as LNHDA and CDR2 as SQIVND (reference sequence). With V trimmed by 5 bases and J by 9 bases, 6 bases remained unmatched. The DNA of the CDR3 is TGTGCCAGTAGTTCTAGCGGCCAGGCCCAGTACTTC. This gives the protein CASSSSGQAQYF.

The rearrangement uses TRBV30 and TRBJ1-3; D remains ambiguous. Deletions cut 2 bases from V and 8 bases from J, with 13 bases between. Germline V gene sequence: CDR1 GTSNPN, CDR2 SVGIG (reference sequence). CDR3 size: 13 residues. In nucleotides, the CDR3 is TGTGCCTGGAGTAAAAAGGCTCCGGACACCATATATTTT. Translated, it gives CAWSKKAPDTIYF.

This chain links TRBV6-5 with TRBJ1-2, with D perhaps matching TRBD1 (5 bases). V was cut by 5 bases and J by 4 bases, with 14 bases left in between. There are 14 residues in the CDR3. Germline V CDR1 and CDR2: MNHEY, SVGAGI. The CDR3 is CASSPGTGFYGYTF. In nucleotides, the CDR3 is TGTGCCAGCAGTCCCGGGACGGGTTTCTATGGCTACACCTTC.

The chain employs TRBV5-4 and TRBJ2-1, with D unresolved. V was cut by 4 bases and J by 5 bases, with 7 bases left in between. Looked up from germline, CDR1 is SGHNT and CDR2 is YYREEE (reference sequence). The CDR3 loop spans 12 amino acids. For the CDR3, the DNA is TGTGCCAGCAGCCTGCCAAACAATGAGCAGTTCTTC. This sequence encodes CASSLPNNEQFF.

This clone was recorded only once. V and J are TRBV4-2 and TRBJ2-7, with 7 nucleotides matching TRBD2. Germline V CDR1 and CDR2: LGHNA, YNFKEQ. CDR3 size: 16 residues. V shed 2 bases and J 3 bases; nucleotides not matched to a gene: 10. CDR3 residues: CASSQWSGTTHYEQYF. CDR3 nucleotides: TGTGCCAGCAGCCAATGGTCTGGGACTACCCACTACGAGCAGTACTTC.

The chain carries TRBV18 and TRBJ2-5; D gene uncertain. This CDR3 comprises 12 residues. V shed 3 bases and J shed 4 bases, with 6 bases lying between them. Germline V gene sequence: CDR1 KGHSH, CDR2 LQKENI. CDR3 DNA sequence: TGTGCCAGCTCACCGGCCACAGAGACCCAGTACTTC. It encodes CASSPATETQYF.

In this sample, this clone turned up once. The chain employs TRBV30 and TRBJ2-2, with D perhaps given as TRBD1 or TRBD2 (5 bases each). From germline, CDR1 is GTSNPN and CDR2 SVGIG (reference sequence). Trimming took 5 bases from V and 8 from J, leaving 15 bases between them. CDR3 length equals 13 residues. The DNA of the CDR3 is TGTGCCTGGGGGGGAGAGGGAACGGGGGAGCTGTTTTTT. This translates into CAWGGEGTGELFF.

In DNA, the CDR3 is TGTGCCACCAGCAGAGATAGCGGGACTAGACAGTATTTT. Residues: CATSRDSGTRQYF. V is TRBV15 and J is TRBJ2-3; TRBD2 aligns across 8 bases. The CDR3 has 13 residues. The junction had 5 bases not matched to a gene; V was cut back by 0 bases and J by 12 bases. CDR1 and CDR2 from the germline V gene are LNHNV and YYDKDF (reference sequence). Full variable domain (outside the CDR3, taken from reference TRBV15 and TRBJ2-3): DAMVIQNPRYQVTQFGKPVTLSCSQTLNHNVMYWYQQKSSQAPKLLFHYYDKDFNNEADTPDNFQSRRPNTSFCFLDIRSPGLGDTAMYLCATSRDSGTRQYFGPGTRLTVL.

V is TRBV11-3 and J is TRBJ2-2, with D hard to call. Germline-derived CDR1 and CDR2 are SGHNT and YENEEA. This CDR3 contains 12 residues. Trimming left V 5 bases short and J 3 bases short, with 4 bases between. CDR3 DNA sequence: TGTGCCAGCAGCCCCCACACCGGGGAGCTGTTTTTT. Residues: CASSPHTGELFF. The variable domain in full, completed from reference TRBV11-3 and TRBJ2-2, reads EAGVVQSPRYKIIEKKQPVAFWCNPISGHNTLYWYLQNLGQGPELLIRYENEEAVDDSQLPKDRFSAERLKGVDSTLKIQPAELGDSAVYLCASSPHTGELFFGEGSRLTVL.

The gene calls are TRBV15 and TRBJ1-1, with D tentatively TRBD1 (6 bases). This CDR3 contains 16 residues. V was shortened by 0 bases and J by 6 bases, with 17 bases between the two germline ends. The germline V gene has CDR1 LNHNV and CDR2 YYDKDF (reference sequence). CDR3 loop: CATSRDSGQGGAEAFF. The CDR3 region has the DNA TGTGCCACCAGCAGAGATTCCGGGCAAGGGGGGGCTGAAGCTTTCTTT.

As regards this clone: Other DNA sequences in this sample translate to the same CDR3. The genes are TRBV5-1 and TRBJ2-5; D is unresolved. The length of the CDR3 is 13 residues. Germline CDR1 is SGHRS and CDR2 is YFSETQ. Trimming cost V 0 bases and J 5 bases, with 8 bases left between them. The chain's CDR3 is CASSLGGPETQYF. The CDR3 bases are TGCGCCAGCAGCTTGGGGGGTCCGGAGACCCAGTACTTC.

The chain employs TRBV30 and TRBJ1-5; the D gene is possibly TRBD1 (5 bases). The CDR3 is 17 residues long. Deletions cut 3 bases from V and 4 bases from J, with 22 bases between. Per germline, CDR1 GTSNPN and CDR2 SVGIG (reference sequence). The CDR3 bases are TGTGCCTGGAGAGTGGCGGGGGGTGTACGTTGGAATCAGCCCCAGCATTTT. Amino acids: CAWRVAGGVRWNQPQHF. Full variable domain (outside the CDR3, taken from reference TRBV30 and TRBJ1-5): SQTIHQWPATLVQPVGSPLSLECTVEGTSNPNLYWYRQAAGRGLQLLFYSVGIGQISSEVPQNLSASRPQDRQFILSSKKLLLSDSGFYLCAWRVAGGVRWNQPQHFGDGTRLSIL.

This chain connects TRBV19 to TRBJ2-7; 8 nucleotides align to TRBD1. This CDR3 has 14 amino acids. Germline trimming cut 5 bases from V and 0 bases from J; bases unmatched to any gene: 3. CDR1 is LNHDA, CDR2 SQIVND, per germline (reference sequence). The DNA of the CDR3 is TGTGCCAGTAGTCGGACAGGGAGCTCCTACGAGCAGTACTTC. It encodes CASSRTGSSYEQYF.

This sequence joins TRBV30 and TRBJ1-2; D ambiguous. Germline CDR1 is GTSNPN and CDR2 is SVGIG (reference sequence). V gave up 6 bases and J gave up 3 bases, with 8 bases separating them. The CDR3 spans 11 residues. The CDR3: CACKGDYGYTF. CDR3 DNA: TGTGCCTGTAAAGGAGACTATGGCTACACCTTC.